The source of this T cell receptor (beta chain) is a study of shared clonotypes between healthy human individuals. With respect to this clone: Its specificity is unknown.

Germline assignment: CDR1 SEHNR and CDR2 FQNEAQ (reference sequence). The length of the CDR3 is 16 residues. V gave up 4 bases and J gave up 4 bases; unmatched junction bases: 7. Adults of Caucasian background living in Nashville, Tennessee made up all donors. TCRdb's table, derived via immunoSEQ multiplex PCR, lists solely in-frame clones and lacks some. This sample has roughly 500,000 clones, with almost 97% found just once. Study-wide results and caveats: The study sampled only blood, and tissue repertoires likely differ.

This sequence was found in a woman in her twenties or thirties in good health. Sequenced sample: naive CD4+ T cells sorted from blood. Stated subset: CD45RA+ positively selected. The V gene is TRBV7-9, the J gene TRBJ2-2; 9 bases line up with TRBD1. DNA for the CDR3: TGTGCCAGCAGCTCTCGGACAGGGGAAACCACCGGGGAGCTGTTTTTT. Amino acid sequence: CASSSRTGETTGELFF.